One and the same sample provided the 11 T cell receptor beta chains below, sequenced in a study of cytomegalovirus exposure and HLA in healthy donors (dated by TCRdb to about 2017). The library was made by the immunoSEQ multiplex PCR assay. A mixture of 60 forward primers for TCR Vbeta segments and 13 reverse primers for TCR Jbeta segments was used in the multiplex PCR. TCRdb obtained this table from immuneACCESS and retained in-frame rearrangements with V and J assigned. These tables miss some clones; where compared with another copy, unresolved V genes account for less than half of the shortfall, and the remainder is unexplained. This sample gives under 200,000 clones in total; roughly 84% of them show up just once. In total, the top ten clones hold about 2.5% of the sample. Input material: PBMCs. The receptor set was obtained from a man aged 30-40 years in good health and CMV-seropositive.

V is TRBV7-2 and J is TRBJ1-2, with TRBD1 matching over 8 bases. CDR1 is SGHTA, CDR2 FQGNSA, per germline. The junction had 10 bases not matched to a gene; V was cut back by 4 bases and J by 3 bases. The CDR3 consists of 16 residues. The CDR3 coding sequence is TGTGCCAGCAGCTCCAGACAGGGGCTTTTGGACTATGGCTACACCTTC. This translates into CASSSRQGLLDYGYTF.

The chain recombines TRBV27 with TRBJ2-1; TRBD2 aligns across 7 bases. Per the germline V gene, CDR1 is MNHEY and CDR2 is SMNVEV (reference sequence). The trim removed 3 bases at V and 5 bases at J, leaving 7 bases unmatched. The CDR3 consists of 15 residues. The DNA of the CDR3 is TGTGCCAGCAGTTTCGGACTAGTTAGCCACAATGAGCAGTTCTTC. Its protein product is CASSFGLVSHNEQFF.

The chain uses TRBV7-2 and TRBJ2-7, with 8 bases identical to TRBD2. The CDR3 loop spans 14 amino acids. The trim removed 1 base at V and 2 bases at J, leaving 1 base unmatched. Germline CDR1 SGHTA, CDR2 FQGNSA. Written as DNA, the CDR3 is TGTGCCAGCAGCTTAGATAGCGGGGCCTACGAGCAGTACTTC. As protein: CASSLDSGAYEQYF.

CDR3 nucleotides: TGTGCCAGCTCACCCGGACTAGCGGGATCGAGCTCCTACAATGAGCAGTTCTTC. Residues: CASSPGLAGSSSYNEQFF. This chain links TRBV18 with TRBJ2-1; 12 nucleotides agree with TRBD2. This CDR3 is built from 18 residues. CDR1 is KGHSH, CDR2 LQKENI, per germline. Unmatched junction bases numbered 6, after V lost 3 bases and J lost 0 bases.

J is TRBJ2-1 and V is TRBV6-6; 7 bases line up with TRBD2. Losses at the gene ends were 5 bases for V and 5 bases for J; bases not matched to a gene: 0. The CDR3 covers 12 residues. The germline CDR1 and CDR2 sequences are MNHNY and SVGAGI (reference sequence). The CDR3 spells CASSSGNNEQFF. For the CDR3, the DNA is TGTGCCAGCAGTAGCGGGAACAATGAGCAGTTCTTC.

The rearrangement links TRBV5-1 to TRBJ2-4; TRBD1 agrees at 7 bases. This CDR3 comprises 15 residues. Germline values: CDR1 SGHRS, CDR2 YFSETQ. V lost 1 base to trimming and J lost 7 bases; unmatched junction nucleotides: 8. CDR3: CASSLTLTGKNIQYF. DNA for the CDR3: TGCGCCAGCAGCTTGACCCTGACAGGGAAGAACATTCAGTACTTC.

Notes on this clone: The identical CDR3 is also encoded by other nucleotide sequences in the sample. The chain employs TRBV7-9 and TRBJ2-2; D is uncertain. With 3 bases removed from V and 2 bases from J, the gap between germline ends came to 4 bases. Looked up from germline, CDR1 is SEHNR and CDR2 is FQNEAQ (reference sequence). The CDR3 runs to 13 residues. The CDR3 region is CASSFLNTGELFF. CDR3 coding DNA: TGTGCCAGCAGCTTTTTAAACACCGGGGAGCTGTTTTTT. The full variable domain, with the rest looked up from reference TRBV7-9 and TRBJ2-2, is DTGVSQNPRHKITKRGQNVTFRCDPISEHNRLYWYRQTLGQGPEFLTYFQNEAQLEKSRLLSDRFSAERPKGSFSTLEIQRTEQGDSAMYLCASSFLNTGELFFGEGSRLTVL.

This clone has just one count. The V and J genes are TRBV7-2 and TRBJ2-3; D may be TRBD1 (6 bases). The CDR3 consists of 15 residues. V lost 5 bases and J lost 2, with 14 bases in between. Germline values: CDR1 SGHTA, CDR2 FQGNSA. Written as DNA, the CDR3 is TGTGCCAGCAGCCGCACAGGGATAAACACAGATACGCAGTATTTT. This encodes CASSRTGINTDTQYF.

DNA for the CDR3: TGCAGCGTTGTCGGGAGCACAGATACGCAGTATTTT. Translating it yields CSVVGSTDTQYF. V usage is TRBV29-1 and J usage is TRBJ2-3; unclear D gene. The CDR3 covers 12 residues. Trimming stripped 4 bases from V and 0 bases from J, with 5 bases between. Germline CDR1 reads SQVTM; CDR2 reads ANQGSEA.

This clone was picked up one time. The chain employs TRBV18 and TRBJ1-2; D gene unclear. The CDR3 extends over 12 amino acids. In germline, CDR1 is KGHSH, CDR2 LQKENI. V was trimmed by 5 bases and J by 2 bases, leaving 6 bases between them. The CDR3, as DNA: TGTGCCAGCTCATCGGAGAACTATGGCTACACCTTC. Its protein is CASSSENYGYTF.

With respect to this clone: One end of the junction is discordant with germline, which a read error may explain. CDR3 residues: CSSSPSGRAYNEQFF. The CDR3 DNA sequence: TGTTCCAGCAGCCCTAGCGGGAGGGCCTACAATGAGCAGTTCTTC. The chain links TRBV7-9 to TRBJ2-1, with 12 bases aligning to TRBD2. There are 15 residues in the CDR3. Germline-derived CDR1 and CDR2 are SEHNR and FQNEAQ (reference sequence).